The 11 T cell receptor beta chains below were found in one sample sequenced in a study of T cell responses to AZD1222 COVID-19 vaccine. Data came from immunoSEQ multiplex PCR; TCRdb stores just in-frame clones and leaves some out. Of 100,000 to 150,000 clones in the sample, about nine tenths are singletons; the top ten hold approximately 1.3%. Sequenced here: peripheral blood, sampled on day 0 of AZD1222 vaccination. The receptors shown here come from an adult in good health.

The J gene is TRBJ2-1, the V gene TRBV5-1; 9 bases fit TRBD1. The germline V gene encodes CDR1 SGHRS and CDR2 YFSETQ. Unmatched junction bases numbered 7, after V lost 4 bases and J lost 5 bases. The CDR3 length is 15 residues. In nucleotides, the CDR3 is TGCGCCAGCAGCCCAGGGACAGGGAGGCACAATGAGCAGTTCTTC. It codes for CASSPGTGRHNEQFF.

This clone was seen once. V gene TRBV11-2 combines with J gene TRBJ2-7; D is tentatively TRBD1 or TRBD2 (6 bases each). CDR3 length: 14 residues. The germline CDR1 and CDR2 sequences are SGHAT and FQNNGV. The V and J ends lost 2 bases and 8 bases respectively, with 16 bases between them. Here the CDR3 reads CASSLLRPGAKQYF. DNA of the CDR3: TGTGCCAGCAGCTTACTTAGGCCGGGGGCCAAGCAGTACTTC.

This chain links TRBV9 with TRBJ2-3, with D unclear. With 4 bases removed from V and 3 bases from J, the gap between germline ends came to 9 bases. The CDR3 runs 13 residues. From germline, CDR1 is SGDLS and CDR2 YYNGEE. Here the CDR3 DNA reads TGTGCCAGCAGCCCAGTGGGGACAGATACGCAGTATTTT. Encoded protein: CASSPVGTDTQYF.

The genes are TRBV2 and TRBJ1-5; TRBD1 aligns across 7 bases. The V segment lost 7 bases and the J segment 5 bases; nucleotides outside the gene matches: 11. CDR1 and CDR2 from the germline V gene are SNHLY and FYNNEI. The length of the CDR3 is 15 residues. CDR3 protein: CASNPTGIGDQPQHF. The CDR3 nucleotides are TGTGCCAGCAACCCGACAGGGATAGGGGATCAGCCCCAGCATTTT. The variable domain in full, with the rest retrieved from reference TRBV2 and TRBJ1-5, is EPEVTQTPSHQVTQMGQEVILRCVPISNHLYFYWYRQILGQKVEFLVSFYNNEISEKSEIFDDQFSVERPDGSNFTLKIRSTKLEDSAMYFCASNPTGIGDQPQHFGDGTRLSIL.

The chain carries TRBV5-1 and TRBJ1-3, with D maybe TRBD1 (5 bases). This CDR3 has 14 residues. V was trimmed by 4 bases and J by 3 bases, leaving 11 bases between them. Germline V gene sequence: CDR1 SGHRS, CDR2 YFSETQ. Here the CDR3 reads CASSAWQGGNTIYF. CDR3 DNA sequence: TGCGCCAGCAGCGCCTGGCAGGGTGGAAACACCATATATTTT.

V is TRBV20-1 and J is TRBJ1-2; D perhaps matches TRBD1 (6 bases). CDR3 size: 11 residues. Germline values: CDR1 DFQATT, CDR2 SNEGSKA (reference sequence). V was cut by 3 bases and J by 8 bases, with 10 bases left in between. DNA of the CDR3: TGCAGTGCTAGCGCGGGGGCCGGCTACACCTTC. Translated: CSASAGAGYTF.

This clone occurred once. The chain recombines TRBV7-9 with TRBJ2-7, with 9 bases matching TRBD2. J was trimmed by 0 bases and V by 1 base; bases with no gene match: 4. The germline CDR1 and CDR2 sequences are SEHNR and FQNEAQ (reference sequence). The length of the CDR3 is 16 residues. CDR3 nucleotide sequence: TGTGCCAGCAGCTTAGGGCCTAGCGGGGACTCCTACGAGCAGTACTTC. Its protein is CASSLGPSGDSYEQYF. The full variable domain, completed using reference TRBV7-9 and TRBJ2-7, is DTGVSQNPRHKITKRGQNVTFRCDPISEHNRLYWYRQTLGQGPEFLTYFQNEAQLEKSRLLSDRFSAERPKGSFSTLEIQRTEQGDSAMYLCASSLGPSGDSYEQYFGPGTRLTVT.

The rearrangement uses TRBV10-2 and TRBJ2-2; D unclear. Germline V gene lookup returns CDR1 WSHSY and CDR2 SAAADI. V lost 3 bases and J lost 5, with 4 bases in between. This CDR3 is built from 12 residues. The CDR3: CASSERTGELFF. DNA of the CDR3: TGCGCCAGCAGTGAAAGGACCGGGGAGCTGTTTTTT.

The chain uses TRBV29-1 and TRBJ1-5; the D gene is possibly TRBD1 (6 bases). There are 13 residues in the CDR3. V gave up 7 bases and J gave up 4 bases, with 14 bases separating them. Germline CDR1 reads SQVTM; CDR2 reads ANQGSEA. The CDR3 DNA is TGCAGCGCCCTAAGTCAGGGGAATCAGCCCCAGCATTTT. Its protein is CSALSQGNQPQHF.

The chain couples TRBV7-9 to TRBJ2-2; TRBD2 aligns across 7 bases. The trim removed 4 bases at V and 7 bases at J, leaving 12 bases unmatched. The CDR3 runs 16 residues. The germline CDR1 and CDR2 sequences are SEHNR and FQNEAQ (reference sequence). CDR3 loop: CASSSTGGKTVGELFF. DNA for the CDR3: TGTGCCAGCAGCTCCACCGGGGGGAAAACGGTCGGGGAGCTGTTTTTT.

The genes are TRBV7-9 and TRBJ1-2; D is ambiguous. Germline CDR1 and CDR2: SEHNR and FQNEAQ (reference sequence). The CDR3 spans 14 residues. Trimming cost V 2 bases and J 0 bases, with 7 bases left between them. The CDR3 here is CASSLFPSNYGYTF. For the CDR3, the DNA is TGTGCCAGCAGCTTATTTCCCTCTAACTATGGCTACACCTTC.